Following are 9 T cell receptor beta chains from one sample sequenced in a study of cytomegalovirus exposure and HLA in healthy donors. PCR used 60 Vbeta primers and 13 Jbeta primers. The assay was immunoSEQ multiplex PCR, and TCRdb's table has in-frame clones only and misses some. The sample includes roughly 160,000 clones, under 90% of them seen just once. Sequencing was done on a sample of PBMCs. These receptors all stem from a man aged 30 to 39 in good health and CMV-seronegative.

This clone was counted a few times. The chain recombines TRBV28 with TRBJ1-5; D uncertain. Trimming removed 5 bases at V and 0 bases at J, with 14 bases between. Germline CDR1 and CDR2: MDHEN and SYDVKM. The length of the CDR3 is 16 residues. The CDR3 loop reads CASSGQSVYSNQPQHF. The CDR3 coding sequence is TGTGCCAGCAGTGGGCAGTCCGTTTATAGCAATCAGCCCCAGCATTTT.

The rearrangement uses TRBV27 and TRBJ2-7, with a possible D match to TRBD1 (6 bases). The germline V and J ends were trimmed by 5 bases and 2 bases, with 10 bases remaining between them. CDR1 is MNHEY and CDR2 is SMNVEV in the germline V gene (reference sequence). This CDR3 has 13 amino acids. Here the CDR3 DNA reads TGTGCCAGCAGTCTCAGGGGAGCCTACGAGCAGTACTTC. This sequence encodes CASSLRGAYEQYF.

The J gene is TRBJ1-1, the V gene TRBV28; no clear D gene. Germline CDR1 is MDHEN and CDR2 is SYDVKM. V lost 2 bases and J 11 bases, leaving 9 bases between the germline ends. CDR3 length: 11 residues. The CDR3 sequence: CASSLHSGAFF. The CDR3 nucleotides read TGTGCCAGCAGTTTACACAGCGGGGCTTTCTTT.

This chain connects TRBV5-1 to TRBJ1-1; D is ambiguous. The CDR3 length is 14 residues. Germline CDR1 reads SGHRS; CDR2 reads YFSETQ. The V end was cut by 0 bases, the J end by 2 bases, with 8 bases between. CDR3 DNA: TGCGCCAGCAGCTTGGATCAGACAAACACTGAAGCTTTCTTT. Amino acids: CASSLDQTNTEAFF.

The J gene is TRBJ1-5, the V gene TRBV7-9; 9 bases are a match to TRBD1. CDR1 SEHNR and CDR2 FQNEAQ come from the germline V gene (reference sequence). Trimming took 4 bases from V and 4 from J; bases not matched to a gene: 8. The CDR3 extends over 16 amino acids. The CDR3 spells CASSSWTGAENQPQHF. Here the CDR3 DNA reads TGTGCCAGCAGCTCCTGGACAGGGGCCGAGAATCAGCCCCAGCATTTT. The full variable domain, in which reference TRBV7-9 and TRBJ1-5 provide the parts outside the CDR3, is DTGVSQNPRHKITKRGQNVTFRCDPISEHNRLYWYRQTLGQGPEFLTYFQNEAQLEKSRLLSDRFSAERPKGSFSTLEIQRTEQGDSAMYLCASSSWTGAENQPQHFGDGTRLSIL.

The CDR3 DNA reads as TGTGCCAGCAGTTTAACATCGGAGCGAGTTCTTAACACTGAAGCTTTCTTT. This codes for CASSLTSERVLNTEAFF. J is TRBJ1-1 and V is TRBV28; D is uncertain. The germline gives CDR1 MDHEN, CDR2 SYDVKM. The CDR3 length is 17 residues. The germline V and J ends were trimmed by 2 bases and 2 bases, with 18 bases remaining between them.

V and J are TRBV7-8 and TRBJ1-5, with D possibly matching TRBD1 (6 bases). This CDR3 has 15 residues. Trimming removed 2 bases from V and 5 bases from J, with 13 bases in between. The germline CDR1 and CDR2 sequences are SGHVS and FQNEAQ. Written as DNA, the CDR3 is TGTGCCAGCAGCTTATCGGTGTCAGGGGATCAGCCCCAGCATTTT. Translated, it gives CASSLSVSGDQPQHF. Full variable domain (missing parts from reference TRBV7-8 and TRBJ1-5): GAGVSQSPRYKVAKRGQDVALRCDPISGHVSLFWYQQALGQGPEFLTYFQNEAQLDKSGLPSDRFFAERPEGSVSTLKIQRTQQEDSAVYLCASSLSVSGDQPQHFGDGTRLSIL.

V is TRBV30 and J is TRBJ1-6, with TRBD1 matching 7 bases. CDR1 and CDR2 from the germline V gene are GTSNPN and SVGIG (reference sequence). V lost 4 bases to trimming and J lost 1 base; unmatched junction nucleotides: 1. This CDR3 has 14 amino acids. In DNA, the CDR3 is TGTGCCTGGACCAGGGGGTCCTATAATTCACCCCTCCACTTT. It yields the protein CAWTRGSYNSPLHF. Using reference TRBV30 and TRBJ1-6 for the parts outside the CDR3, the full variable domain is SQTIHQWPATLVQPVGSPLSLECTVEGTSNPNLYWYRQAAGRGLQLLFYSVGIGQISSEVPQNLSASRPQDRQFILSSKKLLLSDSGFYLCAWTRGSYNSPLHFGNGTRLTVT.

V is TRBV5-4 and J is TRBJ2-2; the D gene is possibly TRBD2 (7 bases). CDR3 length: 15 amino acids. Germline assignment: CDR1 SGHNT and CDR2 YYREEE (reference sequence). Trimming removed 3 bases at V and 7 bases at J, with 16 bases between. CDR3 nucleotide sequence: TGTGCCAGCAGCTCCATGACTAGCAGGGGCGGGGAGCTGTTTTTT. It specifies CASSSMTSRGGELFF. The whole variable domain, filled in from reference TRBV5-4 and TRBJ2-2, reads ETGVTQSPTHLIKTRGQQVTLRCSSQSGHNTVSWYQQALGQGPQFIFQYYREEENGRGNFPPRFSGLQFPNYSSELNVNALELDDSALYLCASSSMTSRGGELFFGEGSRLTVL.